The 17 T cell receptor beta chains in this list originate from one sample, sequenced in a study of blood T cell repertoires in COVID-19. Sequencing used immunoSEQ multiplex PCR; TCRdb keeps in-frame clones, though not all of them. The sample has under 200,000 clones; 80% to 85% are singletons. The sample taken for sequencing was peripheral blood. The receptor set was obtained from a man aged 18 to 35 with active or convalescent COVID-19.

The J gene is TRBJ1-2, the V gene TRBV20-1, with D possibly being TRBD1 (5 bases). There are 11 residues in the CDR3. The V gene lost 6 bases and the J gene lost 6 bases, with 11 bases spanning the gap. Germline V gene sequence: CDR1 DFQATT, CDR2 SNEGSKA (reference sequence). The CDR3 loop reads CSAQGEDGYTF. The CDR3 DNA reads TGCAGTGCCCAGGGCGAGGATGGCTACACCTTC.

This clone was seen a handful of times. V gene TRBV27 combines with J gene TRBJ1-6; D remains ambiguous. The CDR3 is 15 residues long. Germline values: CDR1 MNHEY, CDR2 SMNVEV (reference sequence). Trimming removed 5 bases at V and 6 bases at J, with 14 bases between. The CDR3 bases are TGTGCCAGCAGTAGGTCCAGGATCTCTAATTCACCCCTCCACTTT. This encodes CASSRSRISNSPLHF.

V gene TRBV25-1 combines with J gene TRBJ2-3; 7 bases are a match to TRBD1. The trim removed 2 bases at V and 0 bases at J, leaving 5 bases unmatched. Germline loops: CDR1 MGHDK, CDR2 SYGVNS. The CDR3 length is 16 residues. The CDR3 nucleotides read TGTGCCAGCAGTGAAACGGACAGGTCTAGCACAGATACGCAGTATTTT. This codes for CASSETDRSSTDTQYF.

The chain carries TRBV5-1 and TRBJ2-5; maybe TRBD2 (5 bases). Germline V gene data show CDR1 as SGHRS and CDR2 as YFSETQ. The CDR3 covers 13 residues. V lost 0 bases to trimming and J lost 3 bases, with 6 bases between them. The CDR3 DNA sequence: TGCGCCAGCAGCTTGGTGCGGGAAGAGACCCAGTACTTC. This sequence encodes CASSLVREETQYF. Looking up the rest from reference TRBV5-1 and TRBJ2-5 gives the full variable domain: KAGVTQTPRYLIKTRGQQVTLSCSPISGHRSVSWYQQTPGQGLQFLFEYFSETQRNKGNFPGRFSGRQFSNSRSEMNVSTLELGDSALYLCASSLVREETQYFGPGTRLLVL.

The chain links TRBV6-5 to TRBJ2-7, with D perhaps TRBD2 (5 bases). Trimming stripped 0 bases from V and 4 bases from J, with 16 bases between. This CDR3 has 16 residues. Per the germline V gene, CDR1 is MNHEY and CDR2 is SVGAGI. CDR3 sequence (DNA): TGTGCCAGCAGTTACTCGACCCGGGCCTCGGGGTACGAGCAGTACTTC. Translating gives CASSYSTRASGYEQYF.

Written as DNA, the CDR3 is TGTGCCAGCAGTGACGGAGGGAACTACGAGCAGTACTTC. Translation: CASSDGGNYEQYF. This sequence joins TRBV2 and TRBJ2-7; tentative D call: TRBD2 (6 bases). There are 13 residues in the CDR3. V was cut by 3 bases and J by 3 bases, with 9 bases left in between. Germline CDR1 is SNHLY and CDR2 is FYNNEI.

The chain recombines TRBV7-9 with TRBJ2-7; D unresolved. The germline gives CDR1 SEHNR, CDR2 FQNEAQ (reference sequence). V dropped 5 bases and J dropped 5 bases, with 7 bases sitting between them. The CDR3 extends over 11 amino acids. The CDR3 loop is CASSPLNEQYF. The CDR3 DNA follows: TGTGCCAGCAGCCCCTTAAACGAGCAGTACTTC.

This chain links TRBV10-3 with TRBJ2-2, with D perhaps matching TRBD2 (5 bases). Germline V gene sequence: CDR1 ENHRY, CDR2 SYGVKD. V was cut by 6 bases and J by 6 bases, with 17 bases left in between. The CDR3 totals 15 residues. The CDR3 nucleotides are TGTGCCATCAGGTGGGGTAGCGATGATGCCGGGGAGCTGTTTTTT. This encodes CAIRWGSDDAGELFF.

V and J are TRBV2 and TRBJ1-6; 7 nucleotides align to TRBD1. The CDR3 contains 14 residues. Germline V gives CDR1 SNHLY, CDR2 FYNNEI. V shed 6 bases, J shed 7 bases, and the junction held 6 bases outside the gene matches. In DNA, the CDR3 is TGTGCCAGCAGGGAGGGACAGTCAAATTCACCCCTCCACTTT. Translating it yields CASREGQSNSPLHF. The whole variable domain, filled in from reference TRBV2 and TRBJ1-6, reads EPEVTQTPSHQVTQMGQEVILRCVPISNHLYFYWYRQILGQKVEFLVSFYNNEISEKSEIFDDQFSVERPDGSNFTLKIRSTKLEDSAMYFCASREGQSNSPLHFGNGTRLTVT.

The chain has TRBV28 and TRBJ2-1; 8 bases fit TRBD2. CDR3 length: 14 amino acids. From germline, CDR1 is MDHEN and CDR2 SYDVKM. J was trimmed by 8 bases and V by 5 bases; bases with no gene match: 8. CDR3 in amino acids: CASSTGGGLHEQFF. In DNA form, the CDR3 reads TGTGCCAGCAGTACTGGCGGGGGGTTACATGAGCAGTTCTTC.

The V call is TRBV28, the J call TRBJ1-3, with a possible D match to TRBD1 (5 bases). CDR1 is MDHEN and CDR2 is SYDVKM in the germline V gene. The length of the CDR3 is 15 residues. The ends were cut back, 4 bases at V and 0 bases at J, with 10 bases in the middle. Here the CDR3 DNA reads TGTGCCAGCAGTTCCGTCAGGGTCTCTGGAAACACCATATATTTT. Translated, it gives CASSSVRVSGNTIYF. Full variable domain (remainder filled in from reference TRBV28 and TRBJ1-3): DVKVTQSSRYLVKRTGEKVFLECVQDMDHENMFWYRQDPGLGLRLIYFSYDVKMKEKGDIPEGYSVSREKKERFSLILESASTNQTSMYLCASSSVRVSGNTIYFGEGSWLTVV.

This clone was picked up a small number of times. V usage is TRBV6-5 and J usage is TRBJ1-4, with TRBD1 as a possible D gene (6 bases). The germline V and J ends were trimmed by 7 bases and 7 bases, with 19 bases remaining between them. The CDR3 sequence is 15 residues long. Germline lookup yields CDR1 MNHEY and CDR2 SVGAGI. CDR3 nucleotides: TGTGCCAGCACCCTCAGGGGAGGGATCGGTGAAAAACTGTTTTTT. Translated, it gives CASTLRGGIGEKLFF.

This clone was found many times. The rearrangement uses TRBV6-5 and TRBJ2-7, with 8 bases that match TRBD1. The CDR3 length is 14 residues. From germline, CDR1 is MNHEY and CDR2 SVGAGI. V lost 0 bases to trimming and J lost 5 bases; unmatched junction nucleotides: 3. The CDR3 DNA is TGTGCCAGCAGTTACTCGGGGACAGGCCACGAGCAGTACTTC. This gives the protein CASSYSGTGHEQYF.

The chain has TRBV28 and TRBJ2-3; 9 positions agree with TRBD1. The CDR3 extends over 15 amino acids. Looked up from germline, CDR1 is MDHEN and CDR2 is SYDVKM. V lost 8 bases to trimming and J lost 6 bases; unmatched junction nucleotides: 12. CDR3 nucleotide sequence: TGTGCCAGCGGGGAGGGACAGGGCTTTAGGGATACGCAGTATTTT. Translation gives CASGEGQGFRDTQYF.

The chain employs TRBV4-2 and TRBJ2-6; TRBD1 might be the D (5 bases). The V gene's germline CDR1 is LGHNA and CDR2 YNFKEQ. CDR3 length: 18 amino acids. With 4 bases removed from V and 0 bases from J, the gap between germline ends came to 16 bases. The CDR3 loop reads CASSPSDKGISGANVLTF. The CDR3 DNA reads TGTGCCAGCAGCCCCTCCGATAAGGGGATCTCTGGGGCCAACGTCCTGACTTTC.

The CDR3 region has the DNA TGTGCCAGCAGTCCTACTAGCGGGGGCTACAATGAGCAGTTCTTC. It codes for CASSPTSGGYNEQFF. The chain employs TRBV2 and TRBJ2-1, with 11 bases aligning to TRBD2. V was clipped by 5 bases and J by 3 bases; unmatched bases: 3. CDR1 SNHLY and CDR2 FYNNEI come from the germline V gene. The CDR3 consists of 15 residues.

CDR3 in DNA: TGCGCCAGCAGCCCCATTGGGTTGGCGGGCTATGGCTACACCTTC. Amino acids: CASSPIGLAGYGYTF. This chain uses TRBV4-1 with TRBJ1-2; D unclear. V was pared by 4 bases and J by 4 bases, with 16 bases between. Germline V gene lookup returns CDR1 MGHRA and CDR2 YSYEKL. CDR3 size: 15 residues.